This entry concerns a single T cell receptor (beta chain). The antigen is undetermined. This sample is drawn from a study of T cell responses to AZD1222 COVID-19 vaccine. Notes on the study in general: Variant regions that are unmutated are reportedly the target of nearly half of spike-specific TCRs.

Using immunoSEQ multiplex PCR, the repertoire was profiled, and TCRdb retains in-frame clones only, with some absent. The profile shows about 150,000 clones, approximately 90% of them singletons. CDR1 is SGHNT and CDR2 is YENEEA in the germline V gene. V lost 0 bases, J lost 10 bases, and 11 bases stayed unmatched. CDR3 size: 17 residues. The specimen was peripheral blood, collected on day 0 of AZD1222 vaccination. The clonotype comes from an adult in good health. The chain links TRBV11-3 to TRBJ2-1, with 11 bases identical to TRBD2. CDR3 nucleotide sequence: TGTGCCAGCAGCTTAGAGGATAGCGGGAGGGCCGGAAACGAGCAGTTCTTC. The encoded protein is CASSLEDSGRAGNEQFF.